This section outlines one T cell receptor (beta chain) sequence together with its context. What it recognizes is unknown. TCR beta CDR3 regions were amplified from RNA transcripts. The HTBI primer set was used in a first-round RT-PCR of the TCR CDR3. In TCRdb, the multiplex PCR reads were re-called with MiXCR into one record per CDR3 protein. The sample consists of 600,000 to 650,000 distinct CDR3 sequences, 20% of them appearing once. Germline CDR1 reads SGHRS; CDR2 reads YFSETQ. The CDR3 runs 16 residues. V shed 4 bases and J shed 2 bases, with 19 bases lying between them. This entry belongs to a study of T cells in Graves' hyperthyroidism and ophthalmopathy. General study findings and limits: Among clonotypes expanded in thyroid above 0.001, most were also found in blood.

The study based diagnoses on clinical symptoms, serum thyroxine and TRAb, thyroid ultrasound and orbital computed tomography. Sequencing input: blood. The source of this sequence is a young man with Graves' ophthalmopathy. J is TRBJ2-7 and V is TRBV5-1; D may match TRBD1 or TRBD2 (5 bases each). CDR3 amino acids: CASSGGRDARPYEQYF. As DNA, the CDR3 is TGCGCCAGCAGCGGGGGACGGGACGCCCGACCCTACGAGCAGTACTTC.